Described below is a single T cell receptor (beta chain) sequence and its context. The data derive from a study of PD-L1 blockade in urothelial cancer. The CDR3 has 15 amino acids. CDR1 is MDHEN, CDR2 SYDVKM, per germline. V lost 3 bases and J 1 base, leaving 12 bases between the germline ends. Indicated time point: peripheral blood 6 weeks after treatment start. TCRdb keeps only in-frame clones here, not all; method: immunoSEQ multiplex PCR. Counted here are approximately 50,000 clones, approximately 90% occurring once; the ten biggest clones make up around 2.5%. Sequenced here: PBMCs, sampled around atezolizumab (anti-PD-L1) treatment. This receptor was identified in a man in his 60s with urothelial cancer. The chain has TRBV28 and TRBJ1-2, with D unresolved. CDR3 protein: CASSLVSQVNYGYTF. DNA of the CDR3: TGTGCCAGCAGTTTGGTCAGTCAGGTTAACTATGGCTACACCTTC.